This T cell receptor (beta chain) was profiled in a study of post-analysis software for immune sequencing data. Study context: Both relapsing-remitting and secondary progressive multiple sclerosis featured among the disease courses, as did progressive-relapsing multiple sclerosis.

V lost 6 bases, J lost 0 bases, and 7 bases stayed unmatched. The CDR3 sequence is 15 residues long. Concerning this clonotype: No antigen is known for it.

Overall study results and limits: With TRBV5-6, TRBV5-1 and TRBV20-1 included, 5 or 6 TRBV segments were more frequent in patients than in controls. Multiple sclerosis patients had significantly lower normalized Chao1 diversity than controls. Under the F measure, samples that were prepared in one batch clustered strongly together.

cDNA libraries for TCR beta contained unique molecular identifiers. Some 500,000 cDNA molecules were recovered from an input of about 0.85 to 11 million T cells. TCRdb reprocessed the PCR reads with MiXCR, giving one entry per CDR3 protein. The data contain roughly 650,000 distinct CDR3 sequences, approximately 59% of them seen just once; the ten biggest clones take up approximately 10%. The sample taken for sequencing was blood. This TCR was recovered from a girl aged 2-15 years with multiple sclerosis. This sequence joins TRBV12-3 or TRBV12-4 and TRBJ1-2; 7 bases are shared with TRBD1. CDR3 loop: CASRTRDSTNYGYTF. CDR3 DNA sequence: TGTGCCAGCAGGACAAGGGACAGCACTAACTATGGCTACACCTTC.